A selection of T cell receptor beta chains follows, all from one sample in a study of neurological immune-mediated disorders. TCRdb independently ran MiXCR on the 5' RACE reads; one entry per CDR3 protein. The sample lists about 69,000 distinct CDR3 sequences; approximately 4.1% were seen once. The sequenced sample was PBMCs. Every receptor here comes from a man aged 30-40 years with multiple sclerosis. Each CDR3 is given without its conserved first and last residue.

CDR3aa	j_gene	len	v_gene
ASSLSLNTEAF	TRBJ1-1	11	TRBV7-2
ASSFRGGYEQY	TRBJ2-7	11	TRBV5-1
ASSLTGRGLQPQN	TRBJ1-5	13	TRBV5-1
ASSLTPGTGKYEQY	TRBJ2-7	14	TRBV12-3/TRBV12-4
AINQGPGELF	TRBJ2-2	10	TRBV10-3
ASSLGQGAGGYT	TRBJ1-2	12	TRBV12-3/TRBV12-4
ASSRSYNEQF	TRBJ2-1	10	TRBV7-2
ASSRDRDLNEQF	TRBJ2-1	12	TRBV9
SATTGGNQPQN	TRBJ1-5	11	TRBV20-1
ASSFGGQLMNTEAF	TRBJ1-1	14	TRBV5-1
ASSGLLGRQY	TRBJ2-7	10	TRBV27
ASSYSGTASNYGYT	TRBJ1-2	14	TRBV6-6
ASSDGTSQGELF	TRBJ2-2	12	TRBV6-4
ASSTGQGYLGTEAF	TRBJ1-1	14	TRBV5-5
AISESALRGNEQY	TRBJ2-7	13	TRBV10-3
ATSRDLVAGLGYGELF	TRBJ2-2	16	TRBV15
ASSIQVTDTQY	TRBJ2-3	11	TRBV7-8
ASSGGGLETQY	TRBJ2-5	11	TRBV5-1
ASSRTATGGEKLF	TRBJ1-4	13	TRBV12-3/TRBV12-4
ASSRTGTSSYEQY	TRBJ2-7	13	TRBV5-1
ASSGRTDQPQH	TRBJ1-5	11	TRBV19
ASRTQSEAF	TRBJ1-1	9	TRBV12-3/TRBV12-4
ASSYRDTYEQY	TRBJ2-7	11	TRBV6-2/TRBV6-3
SATRGLGSNTQY	TRBJ2-3	12	TRBV29-1
ATSVSGGYEQY	TRBJ2-7	11	TRBV24-1
ASGLGQTPSNEKLF	TRBJ1-4	14	TRBV5-1
ASSLGQGIEQY	TRBJ2-7	11	TRBV7-9
ASSPKAGALYEQY	TRBJ2-7	13	TRBV18
ASSFTGTDTQY	TRBJ2-3	11	TRBV5-1
SARKQDSLGYT	TRBJ1-2	11	TRBV20-1
ASSGWKGGPDTQY	TRBJ2-3	13	TRBV7-2
ASSYGIRPGETQY	TRBJ2-5	13	TRBV6-5
ASSQGPNQPQH	TRBJ1-5	11	TRBV5-5